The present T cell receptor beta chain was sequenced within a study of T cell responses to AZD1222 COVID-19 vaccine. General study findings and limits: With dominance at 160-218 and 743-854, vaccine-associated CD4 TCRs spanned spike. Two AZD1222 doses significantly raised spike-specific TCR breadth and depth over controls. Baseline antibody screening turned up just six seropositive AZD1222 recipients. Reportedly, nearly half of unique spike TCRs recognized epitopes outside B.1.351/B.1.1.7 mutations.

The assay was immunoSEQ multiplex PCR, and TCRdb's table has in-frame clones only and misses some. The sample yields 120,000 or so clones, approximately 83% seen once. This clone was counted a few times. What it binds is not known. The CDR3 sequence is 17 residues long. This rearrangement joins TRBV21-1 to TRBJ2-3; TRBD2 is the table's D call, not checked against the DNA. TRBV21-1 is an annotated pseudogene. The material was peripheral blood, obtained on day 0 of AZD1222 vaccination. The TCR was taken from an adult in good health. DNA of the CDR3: TGTGCCAGCAGCAAAGATAGGCTAGCGGGAGGAGGGAGTACGCAGTATTTT. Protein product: CASSKDRLAGGGSTQYF.